This TCR beta chain emerged from a study of blood T cell repertoires in COVID-19. The wider study: Material from acute and convalescent COVID-19 was sourced from the United States, Italy and Spain. Sources were T cells, B-cell-depleted T cells, or PBMCs; the material itself was cDNA or gDNA.

TCRdb's table, derived via immunoSEQ multiplex PCR, lists solely in-frame clones and lacks some. In the table there are approximately 150,000 clones, 84% of which are singletons. This clone was seen just once. Germline V lookup: CDR1 MNHEY, CDR2 SMNVEV (reference sequence). V was shortened by 5 bases and J by 2 bases, with 21 bases between the two germline ends. The CDR3 loop spans 17 amino acids. Sequenced material: peripheral blood. The chain couples TRBV27 to TRBJ1-2; TRBD1 might be the D (6 bases). The receptor was isolated from a man in his 60s with acute or convalescent COVID-19. The CDR3 here is CASSPDSLINGNYGYTF. Written as DNA, the CDR3 is TGTGCCAGCAGTCCGGACAGCTTAATAAACGGGAACTATGGCTACACCTTC.